This T cell receptor beta chain is from a study of spatial heterogeneity in lung cancer. Overall study: Available follow-up PBMC samples, collected a median of around two years post-resection, were sequenced. Detection consistently captured more beta-chain sequences than alpha-chain sequences.

V lost 3 bases and J 4 bases, leaving 4 bases between the germline ends. Germline CDR1 is SGHTA and CDR2 is FQGNSA. The length of the CDR3 is 11 residues. TCR cDNA molecules each had a unique molecular identifier. In TCRdb, the 5' RACE reads were re-called with MiXCR into one record per CDR3 protein. The sample holds tens of thousands of distinct CDR3 sequences, under 8% seen once. Study results and limitations: Ubiquitous expanded tumor TCRs appeared in blood more at resection than follow-up.

This clonotype was detected many times. Its antigen is unknown. The sample's time point: blood at routine non-recurrence follow-up after resection. Whole RNA, isolated from tumor, nontumor lung or frozen PBMC, was sequenced without prior sorting. The starting material was PBMCs, obtained at follow-up. The clonotype comes from a female donor with early-stage non-small cell lung cancer. The genes are TRBV7-2 and TRBJ2-7; D is unclear. The CDR3 spells CASSFQYEQYF. The DNA of the CDR3 is TGTGCCAGCAGCTTCCAGTACGAGCAGTACTTC.